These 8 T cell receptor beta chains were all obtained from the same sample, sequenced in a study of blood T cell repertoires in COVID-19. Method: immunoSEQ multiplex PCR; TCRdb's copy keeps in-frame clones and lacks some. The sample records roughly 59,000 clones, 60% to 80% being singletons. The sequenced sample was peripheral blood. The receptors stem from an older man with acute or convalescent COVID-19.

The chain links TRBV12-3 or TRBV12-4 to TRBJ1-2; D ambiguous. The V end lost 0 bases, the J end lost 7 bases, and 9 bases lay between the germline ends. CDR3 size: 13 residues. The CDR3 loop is CASSLARSGGYTF. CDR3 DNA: TGTGCCAGCAGTTTAGCTCGGTCTGGTGGCTACACCTTC.

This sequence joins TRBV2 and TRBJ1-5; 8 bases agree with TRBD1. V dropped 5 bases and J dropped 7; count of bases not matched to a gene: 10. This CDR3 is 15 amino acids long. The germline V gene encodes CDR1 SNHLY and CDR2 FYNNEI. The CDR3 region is CASSSPGGGGQPQHF. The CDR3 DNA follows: TGTGCCAGCAGTAGCCCAGGGGGCGGAGGGCAGCCCCAGCATTTT.

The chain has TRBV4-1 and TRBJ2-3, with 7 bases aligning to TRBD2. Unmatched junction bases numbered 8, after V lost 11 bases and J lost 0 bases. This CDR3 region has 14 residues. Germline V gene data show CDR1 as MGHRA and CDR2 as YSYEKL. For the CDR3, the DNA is TGCGCCTTCAGCTCGGGACTAAGCACAGATACGCAGTATTTT. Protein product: CAFSSGLSTDTQYF.

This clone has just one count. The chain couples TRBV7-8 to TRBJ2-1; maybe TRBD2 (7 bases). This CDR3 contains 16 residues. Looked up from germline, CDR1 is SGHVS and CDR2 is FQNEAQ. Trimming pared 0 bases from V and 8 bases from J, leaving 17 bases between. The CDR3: CASSLAMGGPTDEQFF. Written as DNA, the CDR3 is TGTGCCAGCAGCTTAGCGATGGGGGGGCCTACCGATGAGCAGTTCTTC.

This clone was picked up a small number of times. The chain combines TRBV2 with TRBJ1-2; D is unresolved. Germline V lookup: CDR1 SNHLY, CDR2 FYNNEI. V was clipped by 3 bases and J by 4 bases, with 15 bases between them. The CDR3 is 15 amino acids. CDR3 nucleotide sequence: TGTGCCAGCAGTGATTCCCCCCCAGGCGCCTATGGCTACACCTTC. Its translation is CASSDSPPGAYGYTF.

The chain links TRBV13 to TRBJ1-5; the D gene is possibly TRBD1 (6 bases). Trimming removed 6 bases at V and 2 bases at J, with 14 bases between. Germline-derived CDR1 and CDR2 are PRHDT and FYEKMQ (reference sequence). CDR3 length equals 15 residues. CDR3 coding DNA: TGTGCCAGCAGTCTCAGGGGAAGTGGCAATCAGCCCCAGCATTTT. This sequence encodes CASSLRGSGNQPQHF.

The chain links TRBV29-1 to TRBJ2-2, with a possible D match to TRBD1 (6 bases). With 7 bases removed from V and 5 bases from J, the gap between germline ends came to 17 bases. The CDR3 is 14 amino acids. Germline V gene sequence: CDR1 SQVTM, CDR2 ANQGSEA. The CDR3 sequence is CSGMAGRGTGELFF. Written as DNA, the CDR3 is TGCAGCGGCATGGCCGGTAGGGGGACCGGGGAGCTGTTTTTT.

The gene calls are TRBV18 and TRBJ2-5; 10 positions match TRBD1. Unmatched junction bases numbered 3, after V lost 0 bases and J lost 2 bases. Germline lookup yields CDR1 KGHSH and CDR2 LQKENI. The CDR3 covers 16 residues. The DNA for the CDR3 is TGTGCCAGCTCACCACCGGCGGGACAGGGGCAAGAGACCCAGTACTTC. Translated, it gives CASSPPAGQGQETQYF.